Listed here are 30 T cell receptor beta chains from one sample, sequenced in a study of regulatory T cells in long-lasting Graves disease. With iRepertoire HTBI primers and Arm-PCR of CDR3 regions, TCR beta libraries were built. Each CDR3 protein is one row after TCRdb ran MiXCR on the multiplex PCR reads. This table holds about 560,000 distinct CDR3 sequences, 15% to 20% found once. Noted time point: newly diagnosed GD, antithyroid drugs for less than 3 months. PBMC RNA was the source of the TCR library. A further study also used this sample, focusing on T cells in Graves' hyperthyroidism and ophthalmopathy.

The sequenced sample was peripheral blood mononuclear cells (PBMCs), obtained at new diagnosis, from a patient treated with antithyroid drugs. The origin of the receptors is a man younger than 30 with Graves disease.

This clonotype came up many times. The chain couples TRBV12-3 or TRBV12-4 to TRBJ2-7; D may be TRBD2 (5 bases). The CDR3 runs to 12 residues. Trimming removed 8 bases at V and 3 bases at J, with 11 bases between. As DNA, the CDR3 is TGTGCCAGCGGACGCGGGTTCTACGAGCAGTACTTC. This encodes CASGRGFYEQYF.

This clonotype was seen repeatedly, ten times or more. J is TRBJ2-1 and V is TRBV20-1, with a tentative D call TRBD2 (6 bases). CDR3 length: 14 amino acids. Germline-derived CDR1 and CDR2 are DFQATT and SNEGSKA (reference sequence). The V and J ends lost 3 bases and 4 bases respectively, with 13 bases between them. The CDR3 is CSARSGEGYNEQFF. The CDR3 coding sequence is TGCAGTGCTAGGTCGGGAGAAGGGTACAATGAGCAGTTCTTC.

The genes are TRBV7-9 and TRBJ2-2; 7 positions agree with TRBD2. From germline, CDR1 is SEHNR and CDR2 FQNEAQ (reference sequence). The junction had 9 bases not matched to a gene; V was cut back by 1 base and J by 4 bases. This CDR3 spans 17 amino acids. The CDR3 region is CASSLEVGGRVTGELFF. The CDR3, as DNA: TGTGCCAGCAGCTTAGAAGTGGGCGGGAGAGTCACCGGGGAGCTGTTTTTT.

This clonotype has ten or more counts. The chain recombines TRBV7-9 with TRBJ2-7, with 7 bases lining up with TRBD1. The germline gives CDR1 SEHNR, CDR2 FQNEAQ (reference sequence). The CDR3 loop spans 15 amino acids. V trimming: 5 bases; J trimming: 1 base; junction bases outside the gene matches: 8. As DNA, the CDR3 is TGTGCCAGCAGCCCAAGGGGGCACACTTCCTACGAGCAGTACTTC. It translates to CASSPRGHTSYEQYF.

This rearrangement joins TRBV27 to TRBJ1-5; weak D call: TRBD1 (5 bases). Trimming removed 3 bases at V and 9 bases at J, with 15 bases between. Per the germline V gene, CDR1 is MNHEY and CDR2 is SMNVEV (reference sequence). CDR3 length: 14 residues. DNA of the CDR3: TGTGCCAGCAGTTTGGGGGTCTGGGCTCGGCCCCAGCATTTT. As protein: CASSLGVWARPQHF.

This clonotype was seen a handful of times. V gene TRBV5-1 combines with J gene TRBJ2-3; D unclear. V was shortened by 4 bases and J by 6 bases, with 12 bases between the two germline ends. Germline-derived CDR1 and CDR2 are SGHRS and YFSETQ. CDR3 length: 13 amino acids. CDR3 in amino acids: CASSETLTDTQYF. The CDR3 DNA sequence: TGCGCCAGCAGCGAAACCCTAACGGATACGCAGTATTTT.

This clonotype was seen at least ten times. V is TRBV5-1 and J is TRBJ2-1; TRBD2 is a possible D gene (7 bases). In germline, CDR1 is SGHRS, CDR2 YFSETQ. This CDR3 has 14 amino acids. Trimming removed 0 bases from V and 8 bases from J, with 12 bases in between. The CDR3 coding sequence is TGCGCCAGCAGCTTGGTAGGGGGGGAGGATGAGCAGTTCTTC. Residues: CASSLVGGEDEQFF.

This clonotype came up many times. V is TRBV11-1 and J is TRBJ2-2; D call uncertain. Germline assignment: CDR1 SGHAT and CDR2 FQDESV (reference sequence). This CDR3 has 17 residues. V was shortened by 5 bases and J by 2 bases, with 18 bases between the two germline ends. The CDR3 DNA is TGTGCCAGCAGCCCCTACCCCATGGCGTCAAACACCGGGGAGCTGTTTTTT. Translating gives CASSPYPMASNTGELFF.

Many counts were recorded for this clonotype. J is TRBJ2-1 and V is TRBV27, with TRBD2 matching over 16 bases. The CDR3 runs to 19 residues. Germline V gives CDR1 MNHEY, CDR2 SMNVEV (reference sequence). V trimming: 3 bases; J trimming: 0 bases; junction bases outside the gene matches: 5. CDR3 sequence reads: CASSLPGTSGRGSYNEQFF. The CDR3, as DNA: TGTGCCAGCAGTTTGCCTGGGACTAGCGGGAGGGGCTCCTACAATGAGCAGTTCTTC.

This clonotype was seen at least ten times. The chain couples TRBV5-1 to TRBJ2-1, with 10 bases aligning to TRBD1. This CDR3 contains 14 residues. Germline V gene lookup returns CDR1 SGHRS and CDR2 YFSETQ. V gave up 7 bases and J gave up 6 bases; unmatched junction bases: 7. CDR3: CASSGQGGPNEQFF. DNA for the CDR3: TGCGCCAGCTCCGGACAGGGGGGTCCCAATGAGCAGTTCTTC.

In this sample, this clonotype turned up many times. The chain links TRBV27 to TRBJ2-1; 7 bases map to TRBD2. The CDR3 has 19 residues. Germline loops: CDR1 MNHEY, CDR2 SMNVEV (reference sequence). Trimming took 0 bases from V and 1 from J; bases not matched to a gene: 12. The CDR3 loop is CASSLSKRGGSWSYNEQFF. CDR3 coding DNA: TGTGCCAGCAGTTTATCTAAGCGGGGAGGCTCCTGGTCCTACAATGAGCAGTTCTTC.

Ten or more counts support this clonotype. The chain is built from TRBV10-3 and TRBJ2-7, with 11 bases matching TRBD2. The CDR3 runs 16 residues. V shed 5 bases and J 2 bases; nucleotides not matched to a gene: 8. In germline, CDR1 is ENHRY, CDR2 SYGVKD. The CDR3 protein is CAISTTSGRFTYEQYF. The CDR3 region has the DNA TGTGCCATCAGTACAACTAGCGGGAGATTCACCTACGAGCAGTACTTC.

This clonotype was seen at least ten times. This sequence joins TRBV7-9 and TRBJ2-4; maybe TRBD2 (5 bases). CDR1 and CDR2 from the germline V gene are SEHNR and FQNEAQ (reference sequence). This CDR3 comprises 11 residues. The V end lost 6 bases, the J end lost 8 bases, and 8 bases lay between the germline ends. CDR3 loop: CASSEEDIQYF. CDR3 nucleotide sequence: TGTGCCAGCAGTGAGGAGGACATTCAGTACTTC.

With respect to this clonotype: An end of the junction differs from the germline gene, which may be a read error. This rearrangement joins TRBV12-3 or TRBV12-4 to TRBJ1-2, with no clear D. There are 13 residues in the CDR3. The chain's CDR3 is CASSLGPNHGYTF. As DNA, the CDR3 is TGTGCCAGCAGCCTCGGTCCTAACCATGGCTACACCTTC.

This clonotype was seen a few times. The chain links TRBV6-1 to TRBJ2-2; D is possibly TRBD1 or TRBD2 (5 bases each). The germline gives CDR1 MNHNS, CDR2 SASEGT. Deletions cut 4 bases from V and 7 bases from J, with 16 bases between. This CDR3 region has 15 residues. CDR3 coding DNA: TGTGCCAGCAGTGTAGCAGTCCGGGGCCACGGGGAGCTGTTTTTT. It translates to CASSVAVRGHGELFF.

The sample holds many counts of this clonotype. One end of the junction does not line up with germline, which may come from a read error. The DNA of the CDR3 is TGCGCCAGCAGCGTTGGACTAGCGGGGGCAGATACGCAGTATTTT. Translation gives CASSVGLAGADTQYF. The chain carries TRBV9 and TRBJ2-3; 13 nucleotides align to TRBD2. Germline-derived CDR1 and CDR2 are SGDLS and YYNGEE. This CDR3 is 15 amino acids long.

The chain uses TRBV24-1 and TRBJ2-1; 9 nucleotides agree with TRBD1. The germline CDR1 and CDR2 sequences are KGHDR and SFDVKD. This CDR3 is 15 amino acids long. After removal of 4 bases from V and 4 bases from J, the junction contained 4 bases not matched to a gene. The CDR3 here is CATSEQGQGYNEQFF. CDR3 bases: TGTGCCACCAGTGAGCAGGGACAGGGTTACAATGAGCAGTTCTTC.

This clonotype was detected many times. The chain couples TRBV5-1 to TRBJ2-1; D gene uncertain. There are 16 residues in the CDR3. V dropped 2 bases and J dropped 7 bases, with 19 bases sitting between them. The germline gives CDR1 SGHRS, CDR2 YFSETQ. CDR3 protein: CASSFWRTTPGNEQFF. For the CDR3, the DNA is TGCGCCAGCAGCTTTTGGCGGACCACCCCGGGTAATGAGCAGTTCTTC.

There are many counts of this clonotype. The chain has TRBV20-1 and TRBJ2-1; a weak D match, TRBD2 (7 bases). The CDR3 length is 13 residues. Germline V gene sequence: CDR1 DFQATT, CDR2 SNEGSKA (reference sequence). Trimming stripped 3 bases from V and 10 bases from J, with 16 bases between. The CDR3 region is CSASHGGRGEQFF. The CDR3, as DNA: TGCAGTGCTAGCCATGGGGGGCGGGGGGAGCAGTTCTTC.

This clonotype came up many times. For the CDR3, the DNA is TGTGCCAGCAGTTACTCGAGAGAACGGACCTCCTACGAGCAGTACTTC. The encoded protein is CASSYSRERTSYEQYF. The J gene is TRBJ2-7, the V gene TRBV6-2 or TRBV6-3; no clear D. The V end was cut by 0 bases, the J end by 0 bases, with 12 bases between. CDR3 length: 16 residues. Germline CDR1 MNHEY, CDR2 SVGEGT.

As regards this clonotype: A much more abundant neighbour one base away suggests this may be a read error. The rearrangement uses TRBV2 and TRBJ1-2; 7 positions agree with TRBD1. The CDR3 is made up of 14 amino acids. V was pared by 10 bases and J by 9 bases, with 17 bases of the junction left unmatched. Germline values: CDR1 SNHLY, CDR2 FYNNEI. The CDR3: CANSPGQITSSYTF. The CDR3 DNA reads as TGTGCCAACAGCCCGGGACAGATCACTTCGAGCTACACCTTC.

A few counts support this clonotype. The V call is TRBV7-2, the J call TRBJ1-5; 7 bases line up with TRBD1. The CDR3 extends over 15 amino acids. With V trimmed by 5 bases and J by 3 bases, 7 bases remained unmatched. CDR1 SGHTA and CDR2 FQGNSA come from the germline V gene. DNA for the CDR3: TGTGCCAGCAGCCCTATGGGGACAGTCAATCAGCCCCAGCATTTT. Encoded protein: CASSPMGTVNQPQHF. Looking up the rest from reference TRBV7-2 and TRBJ1-5 gives the full variable domain: GAGVSQSPSNKVTEKGKDVELRCDPISGHTALYWYRQSLGQGLEFLIYFQGNSAPDKSGLPSDRFSAERTGGSVSTLTIQRTQQEDSAVYLCASSPMGTVNQPQHFGDGTRLSIL.

This clonotype appeared a few times. V gene TRBV9 combines with J gene TRBJ2-7; 8 bases align to TRBD1. CDR1 and CDR2 from the germline V gene are SGDLS and YYNGEE. The ends lost 3 bases at V and 3 bases at J; junction bases unmatched: 5. The CDR3 length is 14 residues. The CDR3 spells CASSGRTGIYEQYF. The CDR3 DNA sequence: TGTGCCAGCAGCGGAAGGACAGGGATCTACGAGCAGTACTTC.

Many counts were recorded for this clonotype. The chain has TRBV12-3 or TRBV12-4 and TRBJ1-1; TRBD1 might be the D (5 bases). V lost 6 bases and J lost 4, with 9 bases in between. The CDR3 has 12 residues. CDR3 protein: CASSFGGTEAFF. In DNA, the CDR3 is TGTGCCAGCAGCTTTGGGGGCACTGAAGCTTTCTTT.

This clonotype was recorded at least ten times. The chain recombines TRBV6-5 with TRBJ1-1; D remains ambiguous. This CDR3 has 13 amino acids. The germline V gene has CDR1 MNHEY and CDR2 SVGAGI. Trimming stripped 0 bases from V and 3 bases from J, with 5 bases between. The CDR3 nucleotides read TGTGCCAGCAGTTACTCTGAGTACACTGAAGCTTTCTTT. This translates into CASSYSEYTEAFF.

V gene TRBV25-1 combines with J gene TRBJ2-7; D not certain. Trimming shortened V by 9 bases and J by 4 bases, and 19 bases separated the two germline ends. CDR1 is MGHDK and CDR2 is SYGVNS in the germline V gene. The CDR3 runs to 14 residues. CDR3 sequence (DNA): TGTGCCAGATGGATTTGTGGCAGAAGGTACGAGCAGTACTTC. This sequence encodes CARWICGRRYEQYF.

In this sample, this clonotype turned up a few times. The J gene is TRBJ2-5, the V gene TRBV7-3; 14 bases agree with TRBD2. Germline V gives CDR1 SGHTA, CDR2 FQGTGA. The CDR3 is 15 amino acids. The ends lost 5 bases at V and 3 bases at J; junction bases unmatched: 2. The CDR3 region is CASSRLAGGKETQYF. CDR3 DNA: TGTGCCAGCAGCAGACTAGCGGGAGGGAAAGAGACCCAGTACTTC.

This clonotype was counted between two and nine times. The chain recombines TRBV13 with TRBJ2-7; tentative D call: TRBD2 (5 bases). Germline V gene data show CDR1 as PRHDT and CDR2 as FYEKMQ (reference sequence). V lost 4 bases to trimming and J lost 2 bases, with 15 bases between them. There are 15 residues in the CDR3. The CDR3 sequence is CASSSWTAGTYEQYF. CDR3 sequence (DNA): TGTGCCAGCAGCTCCTGGACTGCCGGGACCTACGAGCAGTACTTC.

This chain uses TRBV9 with TRBJ2-1, with 9 bases fitting TRBD2. V lost 3 bases to trimming and J lost 3 bases; unmatched junction nucleotides: 7. The CDR3 length is 16 residues. From germline, CDR1 is SGDLS and CDR2 YYNGEE. DNA for the CDR3: TGTGCCAGCAGCGGGCCAGCGGGGGGCGTCTACAATGAGCAGTTCTTC. Translated: CASSGPAGGVYNEQFF.

This clonotype was picked up a small number of times. The chain employs TRBV7-3 and TRBJ2-1, with D maybe TRBD2 (5 bases). The CDR3 is 14 residues long. The V end lost 5 bases, the J end lost 2 bases, and 10 bases lay between the germline ends. Germline-derived CDR1 and CDR2 are SGHTA and FQGTGA. This chain's CDR3 is CASSEGNAYNEQFF. The DNA of the CDR3 is TGTGCCAGCAGCGAGGGTAATGCCTACAATGAGCAGTTCTTC.